The 10 T cell receptor beta chains in this list originate from one sample, sequenced in a study of spatial heterogeneity in lung cancer. Overall study results and limits: In tumors, expanded intratumoral alpha and beta TCR counts tracked mutation counts.

Antigens of these TCRs are unknown. TCRdb itself ran the 5' RACE reads through MiXCR, one entry per CDR3 protein. The sample has 9,500 to 10,000 distinct CDR3 sequences, about 6.9% seen once. Time point specified: sample taken at primary tumor resection. The specimen comprised lung tumor tissue, sampled at surgery. Receptor source: a male donor with early-stage non-small cell lung cancer.

This clonotype is termed large. This chain joins TRBV9 and TRBJ1-1; 7 bases agree with TRBD1. From germline, CDR1 is SGDLS and CDR2 YYNGEE. The V and J ends lost 6 bases and 2 bases, in that order; junction bases with no gene match: 4. The CDR3 totals 13 residues. The CDR3 DNA reads as TGTGCCAGCAACCGAGGGGGCAACACTGAAGCTTTCTTT. It codes for CASNRGGNTEAFF. The complete variable domain, with remaining parts taken from reference TRBV9 and TRBJ1-1, reads DSGVTQTPKHLITATGQRVTLRCSPRSGDLSVYWYQQSLDQGLQFLIQYYNGEERAKGNILERFSAQQFPDLHSELNLSSLELGDSALYFCASNRGGNTEAFFGQGTRLTVV.

The genes are TRBV28 and TRBJ1-5, with 8 bases lining up with TRBD1. This CDR3 is 16 amino acids long. The ends lost 6 bases at V and 4 bases at J; junction bases unmatched: 11. The V gene's germline CDR1 is MDHEN and CDR2 SYDVKM. In DNA form, the CDR3 reads TGTGCCAGCAGCCTCACAGGGGGGTTTACGAATCAGCCCCAGCATTTT. Residues: CASSLTGGFTNQPQHF.

Within the sample, this clonotype is medium-sized. The J gene is TRBJ1-1, the V gene TRBV6-1; a possible D gene is TRBD1 (6 bases). The germline CDR1 and CDR2 sequences are MNHNS and SASEGT. The CDR3 has 11 amino acids. Deletions cut 6 bases from V and 8 bases from J, with 10 bases between. The CDR3 region has the DNA TGTGCCAGCAGCGAACAGGGAGAAGCTTTCTTT. Protein product: CASSEQGEAFF.

This clonotype occurred many times. V gene TRBV20-1 combines with J gene TRBJ2-3; 13 bases line up with TRBD2. This CDR3 has 15 amino acids. V lost 4 bases and J lost 6; bases outside the gene matches: 7. The germline V gene has CDR1 DFQATT and CDR2 SNEGSKA (reference sequence). Written as DNA, the CDR3 is TGCAGTGCTACTCCGACTAGCGGGGGGTTTGATACGCAGTATTTT. Protein sequence: CSATPTSGGFDTQYF.

This clonotype appeared a single time. V and J are TRBV20-1 and TRBJ2-1, with D perhaps matching TRBD1 (5 bases). The CDR3 is made up of 14 amino acids. The V gene's germline CDR1 is DFQATT and CDR2 SNEGSKA (reference sequence). The V and J ends lost 1 base and 7 bases respectively, with 14 bases between them. The CDR3 loop reads CSARVWGLENEQFF. As DNA, the CDR3 is TGCAGTGCTAGAGTCTGGGGCCTCGAAAATGAGCAGTTCTTC.

The sample holds many counts of this clonotype. V usage is TRBV3-1 and J usage is TRBJ2-2, with 8 bases identical to TRBD1. There are 18 residues in the CDR3. Germline V gene data show CDR1 as LGHDT and CDR2 as YNNKEL (reference sequence). V shed 1 base, J shed 3 bases, and the junction held 10 bases outside the gene matches. Here the CDR3 reads CASSQGARGLRDTGELFF. The CDR3 DNA reads as TGTGCCAGCAGCCAAGGGGCCAGGGGGCTTAGAGACACCGGGGAGCTGTTTTTT.

Many counts were recorded for this clonotype. This rearrangement joins TRBV30 to TRBJ2-7; 8 bases agree with TRBD1. The CDR3 runs to 12 residues. Germline V gene sequence: CDR1 GTSNPN, CDR2 SVGIG (reference sequence). Trimming cost V 5 bases and J 6 bases; bases outside gene matches: 6. This chain's CDR3 is CAWRDRGTEQYF. The CDR3 DNA reads TGTGCCTGGCGCGACAGGGGTACCGAGCAGTACTTC. The full variable domain, rest sourced from reference TRBV30 and TRBJ2-7, is SQTIHQWPATLVQPVGSPLSLECTVEGTSNPNLYWYRQAAGRGLQLLFYSVGIGQISSEVPQNLSASRPQDRQFILSSKKLLLSDSGFYLCAWRDRGTEQYFGPGTRLTVT.

In this sample, this clonotype turned up many times. The genes are TRBV20-1 and TRBJ2-7; TRBD2 matches 10 bases. Germline values: CDR1 DFQATT, CDR2 SNEGSKA (reference sequence). The length of the CDR3 is 15 residues. J was trimmed by 6 bases and V by 0 bases; bases with no gene match: 8. CDR3 coding DNA: TGCAGTGCTAGAGAATGGCTAGCGGGAGTCGGCGAGCAGTACTTC. Translating gives CSAREWLAGVGEQYF.

This clonotype is judged medium-sized (0.01 to 0.1%). The chain links TRBV28 to TRBJ2-1; maybe TRBD1 (7 bases). V gave up 3 bases and J gave up 9 bases, with 18 bases separating them. Germline V gene lookup returns CDR1 MDHEN and CDR2 SYDVKM. The CDR3 sequence is 15 residues long. The CDR3 nucleotides read TGTGCCAGCAGTTTTTTAGGGGGCGGGGCTGGTGAGCAGTTCTTC. The encoded protein is CASSFLGGGAGEQFF. The variable domain in full, completed from reference TRBV28 and TRBJ2-1, reads DVKVTQSSRYLVKRTGEKVFLECVQDMDHENMFWYRQDPGLGLRLIYFSYDVKMKEKGDIPEGYSVSREKKERFSLILESASTNQTSMYLCASSFLGGGAGEQFFGPGTRLTVL.

This clonotype was detected ten times or more. V and J are TRBV24-1 and TRBJ1-2; D is perhaps TRBD1 (6 bases). CDR1 and CDR2 (germline): KGHDR, SFDVKD. The CDR3 is made up of 17 amino acids. Deletions cut 2 bases from V and 4 bases from J, with 19 bases between. CDR3 loop: CATSDWSNTGFPYGYTF. The CDR3, as DNA: TGTGCCACCAGTGATTGGTCAAATACAGGGTTCCCCTATGGCTACACCTTC.